The 17 T cell receptor beta chains given below trace back to one sample, sequenced in a study of blood T cell repertoires in COVID-19. The repertoire was sequenced with immunoSEQ multiplex PCR; TCRdb's copy has only in-frame clones and lacks some. The data contain 250,000 to 350,000 clones, approximately 85% of them seen just once; the ten biggest clones take up 4% to 4.5%. The sequencing sample was made of PBMCs or T cells enriched from blood (not recorded which). The receptors stem from a woman in her twenties or thirties who had recovered from COVID-19.

This sequence joins TRBV24-1 and TRBJ2-1; 15 bases fit TRBD2. Trimming cost V 1 base and J 0 bases; bases outside gene matches: 3. Germline values: CDR1 KGHDR, CDR2 SFDVKD. The CDR3 is made up of 19 amino acids. The CDR3 region has the DNA TGTGCCACCAGTGATTTTGGACTAGCGGGGGGGAGCTCCTACAATGAGCAGTTCTTC. It translates to CATSDFGLAGGSSYNEQFF.

J is TRBJ1-3 and V is TRBV9; D is uncertain. Per germline, CDR1 SGDLS and CDR2 YYNGEE. V was clipped by 3 bases and J by 0 bases, with 10 bases between them. This CDR3 region has 15 residues. The DNA for the CDR3 is TGTGCCAGCAGCGGAGAGGGTTACTCTGGAAACACCATATATTTT. Translated, it gives CASSGEGYSGNTIYF.

The chain couples TRBV6-5 to TRBJ1-4; no clear D. The length of the CDR3 is 15 residues. The V gene lost 0 bases and the J gene lost 3 bases, with 8 bases spanning the gap. CDR1 is MNHEY, CDR2 SVGAGI, per germline. The CDR3 coding sequence is TGTGCCAGCAGTTACTCTTCGAGGCCTAATGAAAAACTGTTTTTT. Residues: CASSYSSRPNEKLFF.

V is TRBV5-1 and J is TRBJ2-7, with D perhaps TRBD2 (5 bases). The ends were cut back, 2 bases at V and 2 bases at J, with 11 bases in the middle. The CDR3 totals 14 residues. Germline V gene lookup returns CDR1 SGHRS and CDR2 YFSETQ. CDR3 sequence reads: CASSFEGTTYEQYF. CDR3 DNA: TGCGCCAGCAGCTTCGAGGGTACGACCTACGAGCAGTACTTC.

The chain has TRBV19 and TRBJ2-1, with 9 bases identical to TRBD1. Germline values: CDR1 LNHDA, CDR2 SQIVND (reference sequence). Trimming removed 4 bases from V and 6 bases from J; junction bases left unmatched: 7. The CDR3 is 15 amino acids. CDR3 amino acids: CASSTRDRVGNEQFF. The CDR3 coding sequence is TGTGCCAGTAGTACCCGGGACAGGGTGGGCAATGAGCAGTTCTTC.

The chain has TRBV29-1 and TRBJ2-7; 8 positions match TRBD2. This CDR3 is 13 amino acids long. Germline CDR1 reads SQVTM; CDR2 reads ANQGSEA. With 7 bases clipped from V and 3 bases from J, the junction kept 8 bases outside the gene matches. The CDR3: CSGGTGTSYEQYF. The CDR3 bases are TGCAGCGGTGGGACCGGGACTAGCTACGAGCAGTACTTC.

This clone was observed a single time. The chain couples TRBV4-1 to TRBJ1-1, with no clear D. The CDR3 runs to 13 residues. The germline V gene encodes CDR1 MGHRA and CDR2 YSYEKL. V was pared by 1 base and J by 5 bases, with 8 bases between. CDR3 in amino acids: CASSQAERTEAFF. CDR3 in DNA: TGCGCCAGCAGCCAAGCCGAGAGAACTGAAGCTTTCTTT.

In its sample, this clone was seen once. CDR3 region: CASSGDSMNTEAFF. The CDR3 DNA reads as TGTGCCAGCAGCGGGGACAGTATGAACACTGAAGCTTTCTTT. The V call is TRBV6-5, the J call TRBJ1-1; the match to TRBD1 covers 7 bases. V trimming: 6 bases; J trimming: 0 bases; junction bases outside the gene matches: 4. The CDR3 loop spans 14 amino acids. Germline V gene lookup returns CDR1 MNHEY and CDR2 SVGAGI.

The chain recombines TRBV19 with TRBJ1-5; D might be TRBD1 (6 bases). V gave up 5 bases and J gave up 9 bases, with 17 bases separating them. Germline CDR1 reads LNHDA; CDR2 reads SQIVND (reference sequence). The CDR3 spans 14 residues. The CDR3 sequence is CASSSSGGLGPQHF. The CDR3 bases are TGTGCCAGTAGTTCAAGTGGGGGCCTGGGGCCCCAGCATTTT. The variable domain in full, completed from reference TRBV19 and TRBJ1-5, reads DGGITQSPKYLFRKEGQNVTLSCEQNLNHDAMYWYRQDPGQGLRLIYYSQIVNDFQKGDIAEGYSVSREKKESFPLTVTSAQKNPTAFYLCASSSSGGLGPQHFGDGTRLSIL.

The chain combines TRBV27 with TRBJ2-5; D may be TRBD1 (6 bases). The CDR3 has 13 residues. V was clipped by 11 bases and J by 2 bases, with 15 bases between them. Germline CDR1 is MNHEY and CDR2 is SMNVEV (reference sequence). CDR3 DNA sequence: TGTGCCTGTAGGGACATGGGACAAGAGACCCAGTACTTC. This gives the protein CACRDMGQETQYF.

The chain uses TRBV4-1 and TRBJ1-4; 8 nucleotides agree with TRBD1. The ends lost 4 bases at V and 7 bases at J; junction bases unmatched: 5. The germline gives CDR1 MGHRA, CDR2 YSYEKL. The length of the CDR3 is 14 residues. The CDR3 region has the DNA TGCGCCAGCAGCCTTCAGGGGGCGGGTGAAAAACTGTTTTTT. This encodes CASSLQGAGEKLFF.

The rearrangement uses TRBV6-5 and TRBJ2-7; 8 bases fit TRBD2. CDR1 is MNHEY and CDR2 is SVGAGI in the germline V gene. V lost 6 bases, J lost 0 bases, and 7 bases stayed unmatched. The CDR3 contains 15 residues. CDR3: CASSPGGGHSYEQYF. As DNA, the CDR3 is TGTGCCAGCAGCCCGGGGGGGGGCCACTCCTACGAGCAGTACTTC.

This chain connects TRBV12-3 or TRBV12-4 to TRBJ2-7; TRBD1 might be the D (6 bases). Trimming took 5 bases from V and 5 from J, leaving 10 bases between them. The CDR3 extends over 12 amino acids. Here the CDR3 reads CASSPDSHEQYF. For the CDR3, the DNA is TGTGCCAGCAGTCCGGACAGCCACGAGCAGTACTTC.

The rearrangement uses TRBV14 and TRBJ2-3, with D possibly being TRBD2 (5 bases). Germline V CDR1 and CDR2: SGHDN, FVKESK. Trimming took off 0 bases at V and 11 bases at J, with 18 bases between the two ends. This CDR3 spans 15 amino acids. The CDR3 here is CASSQERALRRRQYF. As DNA, the CDR3 is TGTGCCAGCAGCCAAGAGAGGGCACTTCGGCGGCGGCAGTATTTT.

The genes are TRBV6-4 and TRBJ1-5; weak D call: TRBD1 (5 bases). V was clipped by 6 bases and J by 2 bases, with 29 bases between them. CDR1 is MRHNA, CDR2 SNTAGT, per germline. There are 20 residues in the CDR3. In nucleotides, the CDR3 is TGTGCCAGCAGACTACTAGCCACCCTACCTCCGGGGGACGGCAATCAGCCCCAGCATTTT. As protein: CASRLLATLPPGDGNQPQHF.

The rearrangement links TRBV6-5 to TRBJ1-3; D remains unclear. The CDR3 has 16 amino acids. Germline V gives CDR1 MNHEY, CDR2 SVGAGI. Trimming pared 0 bases from V and 1 base from J, leaving 10 bases between. The CDR3 nucleotides are TGTGCCAGCAGTTACTCTGGCAGTTATTCTGGAAACACCATATATTTT. This gives the protein CASSYSGSYSGNTIYF.

The chain combines TRBV28 with TRBJ2-3; 11 nucleotides align to TRBD1. Trimming at V came to 3 bases and at J to 4 bases, leaving 6 bases not matched to a gene. This CDR3 has 16 amino acids. Germline CDR1 and CDR2: MDHEN and SYDVKM. The CDR3 here is CASSLRDRGYPDTQYF. Written as DNA, the CDR3 is TGTGCCAGCAGTTTGAGGGACAGGGGGTATCCAGATACGCAGTATTTT.